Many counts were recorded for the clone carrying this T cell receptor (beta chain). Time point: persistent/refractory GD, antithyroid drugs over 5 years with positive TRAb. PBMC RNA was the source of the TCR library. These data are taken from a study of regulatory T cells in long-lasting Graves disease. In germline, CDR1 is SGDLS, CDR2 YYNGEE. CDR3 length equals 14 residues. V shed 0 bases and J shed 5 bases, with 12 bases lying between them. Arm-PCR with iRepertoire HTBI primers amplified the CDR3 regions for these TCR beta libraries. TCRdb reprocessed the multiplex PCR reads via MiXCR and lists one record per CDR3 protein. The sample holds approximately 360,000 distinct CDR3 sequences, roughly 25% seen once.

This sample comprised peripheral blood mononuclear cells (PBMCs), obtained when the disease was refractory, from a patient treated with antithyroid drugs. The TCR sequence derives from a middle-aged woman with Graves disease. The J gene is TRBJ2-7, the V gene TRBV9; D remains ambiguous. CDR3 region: CASSVGPAENEQYF. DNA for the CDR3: TGTGCCAGCAGCGTAGGGCCAGCAGAGAACGAGCAGTACTTC.